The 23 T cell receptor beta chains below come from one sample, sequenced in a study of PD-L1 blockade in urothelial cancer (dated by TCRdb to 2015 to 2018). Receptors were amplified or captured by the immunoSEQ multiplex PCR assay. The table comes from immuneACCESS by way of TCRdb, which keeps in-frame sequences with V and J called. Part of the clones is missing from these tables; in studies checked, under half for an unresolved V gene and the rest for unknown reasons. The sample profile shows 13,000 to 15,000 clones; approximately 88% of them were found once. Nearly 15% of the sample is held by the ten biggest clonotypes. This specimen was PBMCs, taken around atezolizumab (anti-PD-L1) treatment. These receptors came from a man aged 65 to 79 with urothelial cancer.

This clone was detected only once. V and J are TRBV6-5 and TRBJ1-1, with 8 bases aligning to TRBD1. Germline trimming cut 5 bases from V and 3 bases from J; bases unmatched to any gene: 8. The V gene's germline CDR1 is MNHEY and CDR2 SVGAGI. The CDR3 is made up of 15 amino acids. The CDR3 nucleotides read TGTGCCAGCAGTACACAGGGGGTACGAGACACTGAAGCTTTCTTT. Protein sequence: CASSTQGVRDTEAFF.

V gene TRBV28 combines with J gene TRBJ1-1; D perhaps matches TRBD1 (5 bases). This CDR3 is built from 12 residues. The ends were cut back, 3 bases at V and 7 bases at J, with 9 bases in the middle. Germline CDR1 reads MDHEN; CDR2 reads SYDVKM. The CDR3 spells CASSLPGLEAFF. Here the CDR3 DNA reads TGTGCCAGCAGTTTGCCAGGGCTTGAAGCTTTCTTT.

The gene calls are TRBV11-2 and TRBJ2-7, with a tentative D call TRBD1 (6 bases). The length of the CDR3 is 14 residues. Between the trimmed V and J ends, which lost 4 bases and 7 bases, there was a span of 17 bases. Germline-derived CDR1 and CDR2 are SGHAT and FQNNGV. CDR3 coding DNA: TGTGCCAGCAGCTGGGTTTGGGGGCCTGGAGAGCAGTACTTC. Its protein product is CASSWVWGPGEQYF.

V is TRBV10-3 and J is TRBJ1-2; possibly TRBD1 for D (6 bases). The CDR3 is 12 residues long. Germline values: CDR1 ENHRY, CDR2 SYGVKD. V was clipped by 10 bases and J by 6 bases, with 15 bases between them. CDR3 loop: CATTGIGDGYTF. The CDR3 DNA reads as TGTGCCACAACAGGGATCGGGGATGGCTACACCTTC.

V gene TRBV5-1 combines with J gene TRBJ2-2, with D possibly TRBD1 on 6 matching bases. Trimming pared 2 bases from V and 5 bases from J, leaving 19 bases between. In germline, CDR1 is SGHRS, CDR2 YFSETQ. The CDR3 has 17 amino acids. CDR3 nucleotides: TGCGCCAGCAGCTTCGGTTCCCCAGGGGAAGGTACCGGGGAGCTGTTTTTT. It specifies CASSFGSPGEGTGELFF. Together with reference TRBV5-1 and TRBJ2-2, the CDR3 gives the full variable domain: KAGVTQTPRYLIKTRGQQVTLSCSPISGHRSVSWYQQTPGQGLQFLFEYFSETQRNKGNFPGRFSGRQFSNSRSEMNVSTLELGDSALYLCASSFGSPGEGTGELFFGEGSRLTVL.

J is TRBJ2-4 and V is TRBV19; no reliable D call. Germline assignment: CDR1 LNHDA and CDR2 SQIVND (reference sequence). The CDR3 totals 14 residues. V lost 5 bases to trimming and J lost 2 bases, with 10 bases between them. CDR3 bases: TGTGCCAGTAGTGAGGTTATTTCCAAAAACATTCAGTACTTC. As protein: CASSEVISKNIQYF. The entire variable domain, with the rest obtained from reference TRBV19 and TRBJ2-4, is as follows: DGGITQSPKYLFRKEGQNVTLSCEQNLNHDAMYWYRQDPGQGLRLIYYSQIVNDFQKGDIAEGYSVSREKKESFPLTVTSAQKNPTAFYLCASSEVISKNIQYFGAGTRLSVL.

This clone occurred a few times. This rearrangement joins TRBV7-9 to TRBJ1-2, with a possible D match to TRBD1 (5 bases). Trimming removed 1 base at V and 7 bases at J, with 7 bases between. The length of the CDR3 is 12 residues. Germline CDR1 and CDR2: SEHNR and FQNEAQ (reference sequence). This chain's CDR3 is CASSLEGSGYTF. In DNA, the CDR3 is TGTGCCAGCAGCTTAGAGGGGTCTGGCTACACCTTC.

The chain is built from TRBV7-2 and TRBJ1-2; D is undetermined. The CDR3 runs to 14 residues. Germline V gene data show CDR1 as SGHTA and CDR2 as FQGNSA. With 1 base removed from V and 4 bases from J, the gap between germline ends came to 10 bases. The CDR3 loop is CASSLEVRFYGYTF. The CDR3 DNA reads TGTGCCAGCAGCTTAGAAGTCAGGTTCTATGGCTACACCTTC.

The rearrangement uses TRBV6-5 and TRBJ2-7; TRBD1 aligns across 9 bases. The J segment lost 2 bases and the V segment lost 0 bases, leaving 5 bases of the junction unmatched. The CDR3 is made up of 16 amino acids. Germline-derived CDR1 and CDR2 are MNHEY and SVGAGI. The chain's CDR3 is CASSYSQTGGTYEQYF. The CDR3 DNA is TGTGCCAGCAGTTACTCCCAGACAGGGGGAACCTACGAGCAGTACTTC.

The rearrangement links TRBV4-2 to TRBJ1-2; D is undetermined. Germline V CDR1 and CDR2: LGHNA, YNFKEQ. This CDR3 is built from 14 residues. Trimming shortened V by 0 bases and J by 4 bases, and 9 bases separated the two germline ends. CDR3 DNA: TGTGCCAGCAGCCAAGAGAACAGCCCCTATGGCTACACCTTC. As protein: CASSQENSPYGYTF.

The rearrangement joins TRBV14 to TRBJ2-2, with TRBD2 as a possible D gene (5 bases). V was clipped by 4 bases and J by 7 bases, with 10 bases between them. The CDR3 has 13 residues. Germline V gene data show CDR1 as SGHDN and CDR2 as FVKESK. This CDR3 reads CASSPRGFGELFF. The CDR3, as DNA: TGTGCCAGCAGCCCCCGGGGATTCGGGGAGCTGTTTTTT.

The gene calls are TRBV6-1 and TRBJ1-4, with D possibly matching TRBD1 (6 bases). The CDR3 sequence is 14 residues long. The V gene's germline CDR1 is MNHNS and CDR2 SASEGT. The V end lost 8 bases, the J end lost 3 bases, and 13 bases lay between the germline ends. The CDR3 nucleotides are TGTGCCAGCGCGGAAAGGACAGCTAATGAAAAACTGTTTTTT. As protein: CASAERTANEKLFF.

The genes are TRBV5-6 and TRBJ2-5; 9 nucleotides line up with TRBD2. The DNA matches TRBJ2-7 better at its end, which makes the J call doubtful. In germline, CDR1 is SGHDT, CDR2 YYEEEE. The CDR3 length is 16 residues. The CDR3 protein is CASSLSGLAGNYEQYF. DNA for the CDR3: TGTGCCAGCAGCTTGTCTGGGCTAGCGGGGAACTACGAGCAGTACTTC.

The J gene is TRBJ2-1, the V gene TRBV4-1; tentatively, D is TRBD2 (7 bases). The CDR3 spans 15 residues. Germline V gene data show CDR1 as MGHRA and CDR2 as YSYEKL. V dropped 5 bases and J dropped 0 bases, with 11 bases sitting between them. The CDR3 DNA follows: TGCGCCAGCAGCAAGGGGGGGGGCTCCTACAATGAGCAGTTCTTC. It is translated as CASSKGGGSYNEQFF.

The CDR3 spells CASSVDRAGGKHF. In DNA form, the CDR3 reads TGCGCCAGCAGTGTAGACAGGGCAGGCGGGAAGCATTTT. The chain has TRBV10-1 and TRBJ1-5; 7 nucleotides match TRBD1. With V trimmed by 4 bases and J by 14 bases, 11 bases remained unmatched. The V gene's germline CDR1 is WNHNN and CDR2 SYGVQD (reference sequence). The CDR3 contains 13 residues.

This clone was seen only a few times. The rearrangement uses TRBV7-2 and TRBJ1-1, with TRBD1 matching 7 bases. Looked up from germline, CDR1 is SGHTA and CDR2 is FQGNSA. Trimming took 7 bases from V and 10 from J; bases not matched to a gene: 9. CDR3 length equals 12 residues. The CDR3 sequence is CASTRDRIGAFF. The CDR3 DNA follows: TGTGCCAGCACCCGGGACAGAATTGGAGCTTTCTTT.

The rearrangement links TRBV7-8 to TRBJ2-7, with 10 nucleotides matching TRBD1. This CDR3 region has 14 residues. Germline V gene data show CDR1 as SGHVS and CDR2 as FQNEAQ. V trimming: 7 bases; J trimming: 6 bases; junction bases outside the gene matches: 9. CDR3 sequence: CASTDSGTGAEQYF. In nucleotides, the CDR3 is TGTGCCAGCACCGACTCCGGGACAGGGGCCGAGCAGTACTTC.

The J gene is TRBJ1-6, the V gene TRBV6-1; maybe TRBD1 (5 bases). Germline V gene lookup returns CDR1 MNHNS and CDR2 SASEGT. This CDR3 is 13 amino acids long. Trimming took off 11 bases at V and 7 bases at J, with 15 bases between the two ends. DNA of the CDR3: TGTGCCGGGCGAATTGGGGGGAATTCACCCCTCCACTTT. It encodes CAGRIGGNSPLHF.

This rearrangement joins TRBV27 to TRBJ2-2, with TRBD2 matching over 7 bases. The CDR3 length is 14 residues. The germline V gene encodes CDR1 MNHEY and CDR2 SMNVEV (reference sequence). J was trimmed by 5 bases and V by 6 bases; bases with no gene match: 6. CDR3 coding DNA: TGTGCCAGCAGCCCCAGGCGGGGGACCGGGGAGCTGTTTTTT. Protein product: CASSPRRGTGELFF.

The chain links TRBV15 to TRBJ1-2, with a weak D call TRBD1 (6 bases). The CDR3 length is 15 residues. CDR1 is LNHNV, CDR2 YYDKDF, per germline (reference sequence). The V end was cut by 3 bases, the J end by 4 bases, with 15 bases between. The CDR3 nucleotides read TGTGCCACCAGCAGGACAGGAAGTCTCAGCTATGGCTACACCTTC. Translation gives CATSRTGSLSYGYTF.

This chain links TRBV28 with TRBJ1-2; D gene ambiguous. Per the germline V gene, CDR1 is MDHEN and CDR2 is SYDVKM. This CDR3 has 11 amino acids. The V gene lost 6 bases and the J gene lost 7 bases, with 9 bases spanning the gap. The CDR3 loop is CASRLNSGYTF. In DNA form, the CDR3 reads TGTGCCAGCAGGCTAAATAGTGGCTACACCTTC.

The CDR3 DNA sequence: TGTGCCAGCAGTGAGTTTCCGGACAGCTCCTACGAGCAGTACTTC. Its translation: CASSEFPDSSYEQYF. The chain links TRBV2 to TRBJ2-7, with TRBD1 as a possible D gene (6 bases). The V gene lost 3 bases and the J gene lost 0 bases, with 12 bases spanning the gap. This CDR3 is built from 15 residues. Germline V gene data show CDR1 as SNHLY and CDR2 as FYNNEI.

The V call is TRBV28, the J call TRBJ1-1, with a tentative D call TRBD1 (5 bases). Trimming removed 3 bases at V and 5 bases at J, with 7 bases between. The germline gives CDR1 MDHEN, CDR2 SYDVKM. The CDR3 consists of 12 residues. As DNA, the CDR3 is TGTGCCAGCAGTTTGTCAGGGACTGAAGCTTTCTTT. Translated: CASSLSGTEAFF.